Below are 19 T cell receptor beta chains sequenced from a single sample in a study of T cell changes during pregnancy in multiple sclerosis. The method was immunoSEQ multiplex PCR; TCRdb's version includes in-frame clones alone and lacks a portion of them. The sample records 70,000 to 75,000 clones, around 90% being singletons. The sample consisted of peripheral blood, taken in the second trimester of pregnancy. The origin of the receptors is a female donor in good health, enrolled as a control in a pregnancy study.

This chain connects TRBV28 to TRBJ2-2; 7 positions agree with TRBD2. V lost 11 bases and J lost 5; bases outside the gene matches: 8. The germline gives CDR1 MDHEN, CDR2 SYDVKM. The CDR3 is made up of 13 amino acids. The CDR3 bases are TGTGCCGCAGGACGGGGGGTGACCGGGGAGCTGTTTTTT. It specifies CAAGRGVTGELFF.

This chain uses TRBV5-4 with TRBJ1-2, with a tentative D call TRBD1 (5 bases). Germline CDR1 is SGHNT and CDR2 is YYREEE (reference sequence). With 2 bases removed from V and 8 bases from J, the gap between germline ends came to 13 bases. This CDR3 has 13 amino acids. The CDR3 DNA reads TGTGCCAGCAGCTTCTTTGGGACTGTGGGCTACACCTTC. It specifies CASSFFGTVGYTF.

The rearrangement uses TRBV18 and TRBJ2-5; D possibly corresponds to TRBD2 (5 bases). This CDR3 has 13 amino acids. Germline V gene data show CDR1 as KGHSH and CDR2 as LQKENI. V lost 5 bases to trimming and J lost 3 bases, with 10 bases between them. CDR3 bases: TGTGCCAGCTCAACTATGAGGGAAGAGACCCAGTACTTC. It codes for CASSTMREETQYF. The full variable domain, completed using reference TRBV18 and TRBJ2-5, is NAGVMQNPRHLVRRRGQEARLRCSPMKGHSHVYWYRQLPEEGLKFMVYLQKENIIDESGMPKERFSAEFPKEGPSILRIQQVVRGDSAAYFCASSTMREETQYFGPGTRLLVL.

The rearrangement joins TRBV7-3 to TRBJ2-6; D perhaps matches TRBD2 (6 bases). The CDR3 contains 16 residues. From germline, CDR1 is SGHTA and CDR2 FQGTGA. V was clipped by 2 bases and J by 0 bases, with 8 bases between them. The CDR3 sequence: CASSLLGGSGANVLTF. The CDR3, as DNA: TGTGCCAGCAGCTTATTGGGAGGCTCTGGGGCCAACGTCCTGACTTTC.

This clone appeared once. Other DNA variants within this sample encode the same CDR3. The CDR3 DNA reads as TGCGCCAGCAGCCGGGGGCAGGGCACTGAAGCTTTCTTT. Amino acid sequence: CASSRGQGTEAFF. J is TRBJ1-1 and V is TRBV4-3; weak D call: TRBD1 (6 bases). Looked up from germline, CDR1 is LGHNA and CDR2 is YSLEER. CDR3 length equals 13 residues. Trimming left V 4 bases short and J 4 bases short, with 10 bases between.

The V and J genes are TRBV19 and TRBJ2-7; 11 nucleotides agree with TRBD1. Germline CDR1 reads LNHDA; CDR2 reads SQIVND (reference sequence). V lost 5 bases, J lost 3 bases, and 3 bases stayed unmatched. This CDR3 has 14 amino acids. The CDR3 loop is CASSRTGGNYEQYF. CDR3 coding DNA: TGTGCCAGTAGTCGGACAGGGGGCAACTACGAGCAGTACTTC.

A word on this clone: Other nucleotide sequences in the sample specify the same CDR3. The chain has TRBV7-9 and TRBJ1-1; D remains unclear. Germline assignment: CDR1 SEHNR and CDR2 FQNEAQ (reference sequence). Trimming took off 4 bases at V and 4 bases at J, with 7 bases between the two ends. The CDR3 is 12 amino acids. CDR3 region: CASSSRGTEAFF. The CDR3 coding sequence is TGTGCCAGCAGCTCTCGGGGCACTGAAGCTTTCTTT.

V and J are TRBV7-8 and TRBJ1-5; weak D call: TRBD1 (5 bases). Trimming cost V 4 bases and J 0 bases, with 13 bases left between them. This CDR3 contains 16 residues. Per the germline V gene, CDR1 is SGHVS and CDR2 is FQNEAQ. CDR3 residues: CASSSGRAFSNQPQHF. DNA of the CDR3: TGTGCCAGCAGCTCAGGGAGGGCTTTTAGCAATCAGCCCCAGCATTTT.

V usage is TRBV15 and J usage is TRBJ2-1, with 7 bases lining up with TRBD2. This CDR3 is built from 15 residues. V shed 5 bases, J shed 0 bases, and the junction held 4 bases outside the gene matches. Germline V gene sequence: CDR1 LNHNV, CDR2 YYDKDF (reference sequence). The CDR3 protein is CATSATGGSYNEQFF. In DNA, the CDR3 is TGTGCCACCAGCGCCACGGGGGGCTCCTACAATGAGCAGTTCTTC.

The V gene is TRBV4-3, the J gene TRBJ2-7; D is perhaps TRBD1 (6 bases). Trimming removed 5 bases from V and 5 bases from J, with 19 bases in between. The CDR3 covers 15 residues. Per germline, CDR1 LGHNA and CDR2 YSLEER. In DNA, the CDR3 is TGCGCCAGCAGCAACTCCCCGGGGACACTAAACGAGCAGTACTTC. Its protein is CASSNSPGTLNEQYF.

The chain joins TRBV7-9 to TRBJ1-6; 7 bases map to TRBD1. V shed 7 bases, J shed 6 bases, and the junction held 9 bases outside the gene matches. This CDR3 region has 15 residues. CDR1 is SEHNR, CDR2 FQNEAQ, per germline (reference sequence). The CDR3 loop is CASTSGGTANSPLHF. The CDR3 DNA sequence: TGTGCCAGCACCTCTGGTGGGACAGCTAATTCACCCCTCCACTTT.

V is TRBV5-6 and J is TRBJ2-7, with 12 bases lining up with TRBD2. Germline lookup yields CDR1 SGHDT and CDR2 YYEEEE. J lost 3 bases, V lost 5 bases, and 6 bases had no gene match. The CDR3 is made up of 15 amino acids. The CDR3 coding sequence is TGTGCCAGCAGAACTAGCGGGGGGACGTTCTACGAGCAGTACTTC. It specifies CASRTSGGTFYEQYF.

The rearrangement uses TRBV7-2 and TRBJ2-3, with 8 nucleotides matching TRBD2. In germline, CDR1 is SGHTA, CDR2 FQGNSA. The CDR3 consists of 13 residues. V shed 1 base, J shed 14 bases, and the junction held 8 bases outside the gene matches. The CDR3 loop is CASSLEGRGARYF. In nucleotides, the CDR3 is TGTGCCAGCAGCTTAGAAGGGCGGGGGGCGCGGTATTTT. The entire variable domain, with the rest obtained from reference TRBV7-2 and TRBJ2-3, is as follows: GAGVSQSPSNKVTEKGKDVELRCDPISGHTALYWYRQSLGQGLEFLIYFQGNSAPDKSGLPSDRFSAERTGGSVSTLTIQRTQQEDSAVYLCASSLEGRGARYFGPGTRLTVL.

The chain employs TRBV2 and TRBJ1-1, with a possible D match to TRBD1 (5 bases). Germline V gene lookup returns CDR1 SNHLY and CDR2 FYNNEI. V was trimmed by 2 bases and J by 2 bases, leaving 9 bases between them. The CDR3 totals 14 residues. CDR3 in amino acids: CASSETGGNTEAFF. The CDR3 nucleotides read TGTGCCAGCAGTGAAACGGGGGGTAACACTGAAGCTTTCTTT.

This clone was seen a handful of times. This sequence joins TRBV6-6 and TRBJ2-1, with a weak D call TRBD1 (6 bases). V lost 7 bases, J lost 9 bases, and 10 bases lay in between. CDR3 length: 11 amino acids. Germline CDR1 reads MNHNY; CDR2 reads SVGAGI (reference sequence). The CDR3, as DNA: TGTGCCAGCATCAAAGGGGGTGAGCAGTTCTTC. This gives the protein CASIKGGEQFF.

CDR3 bases: TGTGCCAGCAGCCTTACGACAGGGGGAACTTTCTTT. This sequence encodes CASSLTTGGTFF. The rearrangement links TRBV7-9 to TRBJ1-1, with 9 bases identical to TRBD1. The CDR3 consists of 12 residues. Trimming at V came to 5 bases and at J to 12 bases, leaving 7 bases not matched to a gene. CDR1 is SEHNR and CDR2 is FQNEAQ in the germline V gene (reference sequence).

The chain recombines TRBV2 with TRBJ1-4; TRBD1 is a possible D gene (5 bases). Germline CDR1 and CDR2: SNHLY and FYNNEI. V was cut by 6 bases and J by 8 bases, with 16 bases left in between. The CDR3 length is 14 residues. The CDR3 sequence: CASSRQGTKEKLFF. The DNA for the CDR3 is TGTGCCAGCAGCCGCCAGGGCACCAAGGAAAAACTGTTTTTT. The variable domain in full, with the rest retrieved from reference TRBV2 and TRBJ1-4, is EPEVTQTPSHQVTQMGQEVILRCVPISNHLYFYWYRQILGQKVEFLVSFYNNEISEKSEIFDDQFSVERPDGSNFTLKIRSTKLEDSAMYFCASSRQGTKEKLFFGSGTQLSVL.

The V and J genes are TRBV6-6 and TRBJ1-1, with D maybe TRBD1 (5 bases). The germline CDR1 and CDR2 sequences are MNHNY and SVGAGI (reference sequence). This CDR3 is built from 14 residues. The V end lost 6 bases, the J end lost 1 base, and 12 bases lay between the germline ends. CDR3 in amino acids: CASSPGGRNTEAFF. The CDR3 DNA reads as TGTGCCAGCAGCCCCGGGGGGAGGAACACTGAAGCTTTCTTT.

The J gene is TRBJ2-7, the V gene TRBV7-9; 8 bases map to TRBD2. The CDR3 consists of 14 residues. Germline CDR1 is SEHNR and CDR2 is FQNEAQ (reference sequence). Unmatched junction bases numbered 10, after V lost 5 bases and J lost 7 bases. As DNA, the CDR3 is TGTGCCAGCAGCCCAGGGACTCGGGAGGGGGAGCAGTACTTC. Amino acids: CASSPGTREGEQYF.